This T cell receptor beta chain is from a study of T cells after yellow fever vaccination. Each CDR3 protein gets one entry after TCRdb re-called the 5' RACE reads with MiXCR. The table includes more than 300,000 distinct CDR3 sequences, approximately 4% detected once. With regard to this clonotype: What it binds is not known.

Germline V gene lookup returns CDR1 SGHDN and CDR2 FVKESK. Trimming left V 2 bases short and J 7 bases short, with 9 bases between. The CDR3 loop spans 13 amino acids. Whole-study results and caveats: Detected again after the booster were most primary-vaccination clones, at about 96% CD4 and around 91% CD8.

The sample in question was PBMCs, obtained 15 days after the yellow fever booster vaccination. The TCR was taken from a man between 18 and 35 years old who received the YFV17D yellow fever vaccine. This chain joins TRBV14 and TRBJ2-1; D is ambiguous. The CDR3 DNA reads TGTGCCAGCAGCCAACTTGCGAGGAATGAGCAGTTCTTC. It translates to CASSQLARNEQFF.